The TCR beta chain described here comes from a study of identical twins (dated by TCRdb to the mid-2010s). General notes on the study: To test whether fetal clonotypes persist, this study deep-sequenced TCR alpha and beta repertoires from monozygotic twins, from unrelated adults of various ages, and from cord blood. To rule out contamination, replicate twin experiments were performed at different times with different library preparation protocols.

There are 14 amino acids in the CDR3, from cysteine to phenylalanine inclusive. Only the CDR3 region is kept as DNA, spanning 42 bases read in frame from base 1. The germline V gene sets CDR1 to SGHTA and CDR2 to FQGNSA. The V end loses 5 bases and the J end loses 1 base, and a stretch of 12 bases separates them. Every donor in the study was a healthy Caucasian. Three pairs of female monozygotic twins, all aged about 18 to 29 years, were included in the twin cohort. CD4+ and CD8+ T cell populations were isolated with positive isolation kits from Invitrogen. This clonotype was observed a few times. Its antigen target is currently unknown. No base quality information exists; no much larger clone differs at one position. Overall results and qualifications from the work: Recombination models systematically underestimated out-of-frame TCR alpha sharing in monozygotic twins but agreed with sharing between unrelated individuals. The excess sharing between twins in beta out-of-frame sequences was weaker because fewer shared sequences reduced the signal-to-noise ratio. Invariant T cells such as MAIT and iNKT could partly confound zero-insertion analyses, though diverse VJ usage argued against this for most clonotypes. Compared with coincidental sharing between unrelated individuals, out-of-frame TCR alpha sequences shared between twins showed an excess of sequences with low generation probability. Abundant cord blood beta clonotypes had fewer insertions, young adult naive repertoires showed a similar but weaker trend, and memory repertoires showed no such trend. Because the same donors could not be followed over many years, conclusions were based on cross-sectional statistical analysis.

The library was produced with 5' RACE. The data were produced on an Illumina HiSeq 2000. Template switching added a universal primer binding site, and the final cDNA carried a unique molecular identifier that allowed TCR cDNA molecules to be counted accurately. Specific primers in the conserved constant-segment region were used to synthesize first-strand cDNA for the TCR alpha and beta chains. Each cDNA library was double barcoded, with a SMART-Mk sample barcode plus Illumina barcodes, to control for contamination. TruSeq adapter sequences and Illumina sample barcodes were added in two successive PCR steps. The TCR alpha and beta cDNA libraries were sequenced on the Illumina HiSeq platform using custom primers. In the source study's methods: Unique molecular identifiers were extracted from raw reads with MiGEC, and CDR3 positions were determined with MiXCR. Recombination models were inferred per individual with the repgenHMM and IGoR tools using an EM algorithm. The tcR package in R was used for shared clonotype analysis, with sharing normalized by the product of cloneset sizes. To study raw recombination free of thymic and clonal selection effects, out-of-frame nonproductive sequences were analyzed. The public reads were reanalyzed by TCRdb: fastp trimming at Q25, MiXCR alignment, in-frame beta chains only. One record per CDR3 amino acid sequence lists the most common genes and DNA. TCRdb's processing, not the study's, gives the V and J calls here. Here the sample has about 470,000 distinct CDR3 sequences; more than 20% occur a single time. The ten largest make up 2.9% of the sample.

This sample was shared with a second study, whose subject was T cells expressing NK-cell markers. Drawing on the second study: In sorted CD3+CD56+NKG2C+, CD3+CD56+NKG2C- and CD3+CD56-NKG2C+ T-cell subsets from eight or nine donors, TCR beta-chain repertoires were profiled. Seven of the eight sequenced donors were HCMV-seropositive and one was HCMV-seronegative. In several experiments an anti-gammadeltaTCR antibody was added to restrict sorting to alphabetaTCR-expressing T cells. In roughly six donors, the dominant CD3+CD56+NKG2C+ clonotypes were among the top 10 CD8+ clonotypes and accounted for 1.0-7.0% of CD8+ T cells. Those dominant clonotypes were again the most abundant among CD3+CD56-NKG2C+ cells in four donors, at about 28.3-65%. Whether the expanded NKG2C-expressing T cell clones were specific for HCMV antigens was left unclear. All eight donors whose samples were sequenced were randomly selected healthy volunteers, three of them men and five women. HCMV serostatus was determined by detecting HCMV-specific IgG in serum with a commercial ELISA kit. MIGEC handled demultiplexing of the reads and grouping by UMI, while MiTCR was used to assemble and quantify clonotypes. To remove erroneous sequences, TCR cDNA sequences were retained only when supported by two or more reads. The tcR package was used for downstream repertoire analysis, with clonotypes matched between fractions based on CDR3 nucleotide sequence plus V segment. VDJmatch was used to annotate antigen specificity against VDJdb, with one amino acid substitution in CDR3 permitted.

The receptor was isolated from a woman aged 18-30 years in good health. The chain uses TRBV7-2 and TRBJ2-7, with a tentative D gene TRBD1 over 5 matching bases. The specimen sequenced was CD4+ T cells sorted from blood. The CDR3 corresponds to CASSPQVGSYEQYF. The bases read TGTGCCAGCAGCCCACAGGTTGGATCCTACGAGCAGTACTTC.